The T cell receptor (beta chain) under discussion was sequenced for a study of blood T cell repertoires in COVID-19. Study-wide context: Sites in the United States, Italy and Spain provided acute and convalescent COVID-19 samples.

The table came from immunoSEQ multiplex PCR; TCRdb's copy has only in-frame clones and leaves some out. The sample contains around 130,000 clones, roughly 80% of which appear only once. Germline V gene lookup returns CDR1 LNHDA and CDR2 SQIVND (reference sequence). The V end was cut by 3 bases, the J end by 4 bases, with 15 bases between. CDR3 length: 15 amino acids. The material sequenced was PBMCs or T cells enriched from blood (not recorded which). The chain uses TRBV19 and TRBJ1-2; D is undetermined. The sequence derives from a middle-aged man with acute COVID-19. CDR3 nucleotides: TGTGCCAGTAGTATGAACATCAATTCCATCTATGGCTACACCTTC. It is translated as CASSMNINSIYGYTF. Combining the CDR3 with reference TRBV19 and TRBJ1-2 gives the whole variable domain DGGITQSPKYLFRKEGQNVTLSCEQNLNHDAMYWYRQDPGQGLRLIYYSQIVNDFQKGDIAEGYSVSREKKESFPLTVTSAQKNPTAFYLCASSMNINSIYGYTFGSGTRLTVV.